This T cell receptor beta chain came from a study of cytomegalovirus exposure and HLA in healthy donors. Overall study results and limits: A cluster of highly shared sequence variants was likely a sequencing artifact. Reported performance of the classifier showed diagnosis of cytomegalovirus status with high specificity and sensitivity.

Notes on this clone: Its specificity is not known.

Germline loops: CDR1 MNHEY, CDR2 SVGAGI. Trimming cost V 6 bases and J 9 bases, with 14 bases left between them. The CDR3 length is 12 residues. 13 Jbeta primers and 60 Vbeta primers were used for the PCR. Methods used by the authors: A later analysis counted around 80 million unique TCR beta chains, about 11 million shared. Assay used: immunoSEQ multiplex PCR; TCRdb lists only in-frame clones, some missing. D and trimming were read from the DNA, whereas the V and J calls and clone size are those reported in that table. Of about 300,000 clones in the sample, roughly 88% were seen once. Sequencing input: PBMCs. The J gene is TRBJ1-2, the V gene TRBV6-5; D uncertain. The sequence was collected from a man aged 40-50 years in good health and CMV-seropositive. The CDR3 DNA is TGTGCCAGCAGGGCGGAGGAAATGAGCTACACCTTC. Translating gives CASRAEEMSYTF.